This T cell receptor beta chain stems from a study of shared clonotypes between healthy human individuals. It was at deep level that the assay was run. Unsorted PBMC DNA went through sequencing on ten immunoSEQ deep assay plates. Measured with immunoSEQ multiplex PCR; TCRdb has only the in-frame clones, and not every one. The repertoire holds some 530,000 clones, with almost 80% as singletons. V shed 1 base and J shed 6 bases, with 15 bases lying between them. The CDR3 is 14 amino acids. Germline lookup yields CDR1 SQVTM and CDR2 ANQGSEA. Donors, without exception, were Caucasian adults residing in Nashville, Tennessee. Unsorted samples relied on 89 million or so PBMCs, which served as the source of genomic DNA.

The specimen sequenced was PBMCs. The sequence came from a woman in her thirties or forties in good health. Some clones in this sample may be carry-over from other donors' samples. The chain recombines TRBV29-1 with TRBJ1-2; maybe TRBD1 (6 bases). The CDR3 region is CSVEGRQALDGYTF. DNA for the CDR3: TGCAGCGTTGAAGGCAGACAGGCGTTGGATGGCTACACCTTC.